This TCR beta chain is drawn from a study of blood T cells in healthy people across ages. V was pared by 2 bases and J by 4 bases, with 12 bases between. The CDR3 covers 14 residues. CDR1 is SEHNR, CDR2 FQNEAQ, per germline (reference sequence). The use of a sample-barcoded 5' primer and a J-beta primer mix characterized a second PCR of roughly 6 to 11 cycles. Each cDNA molecule received a tag from a template-switch adaptor that had 12 random nucleotides. TCRdb redid the calling of the 5' RACE reads with MiXCR, one entry per CDR3 protein. The top ten hold less than 5% of the sample, which has some 1,500,000 distinct CDR3 sequences, 40% to 45% seen once. Each sample had at least 6.5 million PBMCs isolated. Total RNA, at least 6 micrograms per sample, was extracted from PBMCs. The table lists this clonotype with a few counts.

The rearrangement uses TRBV7-9 and TRBJ2-7; D unresolved. The sample was blood. The TCR comes from a woman in her late teens or twenties in good health. Here the CDR3 reads CASSLSLRTYEQYF. CDR3 nucleotide sequence: TGTGCCAGCAGCTTATCGCTCCGAACTTACGAGCAGTACTTC. The full variable domain, rest sourced from reference TRBV7-9 and TRBJ2-7, is DTGVSQNPRHKITKRGQNVTFRCDPISEHNRLYWYRQTLGQGPEFLTYFQNEAQLEKSRLLSDRFSAERPKGSFSTLEIQRTEQGDSAMYLCASSLSLRTYEQYFGPGTRLTVT.